The 24 T cell receptor beta chains presented below share a single source sample, sequenced in a study of T cells after posttransplantation cyclophosphamide. The repertoire was sequenced with immunoSEQ multiplex PCR; TCRdb's copy has only in-frame clones and lacks some. The sample contains approximately 25,000 clones, none of them singletons. Cyclophosphamide on days +3 and +4 followed busulfan-fludarabine conditioning and a marrow graft. This material consisted of PBMCs, taken after allogeneic stem cell transplant with posttransplant cyclophosphamide. The origin of the receptors is a young adult male patient who received an allogeneic stem cell transplant from a related donor, was CMV-positive, and had no GVHD. Some T cells may possibly be graft donor cells.

This clone appeared many times. The chain employs TRBV28 and TRBJ1-4; tentative D call: TRBD1 (5 bases). Germline loops: CDR1 MDHEN, CDR2 SYDVKM. Trimming cost V 7 bases and J 7 bases, with 16 bases left between them. The CDR3 covers 14 residues. The CDR3 reads CASIGGTWGEKLFF. For the CDR3, the DNA is TGTGCCAGCATTGGAGGGACGTGGGGTGAAAAACTGTTTTTT.

At least ten counts were recorded for this clone. The V gene is TRBV7-6, the J gene TRBJ2-5, with a tentative D call TRBD1 (6 bases). V was shortened by 0 bases and J by 5 bases, with 13 bases between the two germline ends. The CDR3 has 15 amino acids. Germline values: CDR1 SGHVS, CDR2 FNYEAQ. The CDR3 here is CASSLADRPSETQYF. DNA of the CDR3: TGTGCCAGCAGCTTAGCTGACAGGCCCTCGGAGACCCAGTACTTC.

This clone was picked up many times. The chain carries TRBV30 and TRBJ2-1, with 7 positions matching TRBD2. Germline loops: CDR1 GTSNPN, CDR2 SVGIG (reference sequence). The CDR3 covers 14 residues. Trimming at V came to 7 bases and at J to 2 bases, leaving 8 bases not matched to a gene. The CDR3: CAFLGEGPYNEQFF. The CDR3 coding sequence is TGTGCCTTTTTGGGGGAGGGCCCCTACAATGAGCAGTTCTTC.

This clone was seen ten or more times. This chain uses TRBV5-4 with TRBJ2-3; 11 nucleotides match TRBD2. The V segment lost 4 bases and the J segment 5 bases; nucleotides outside the gene matches: 6. Germline CDR1 and CDR2: SGHNT and YYREEE (reference sequence). This CDR3 region has 15 residues. The CDR3 region has the DNA TGTGCCAGCAGCCCGGGACTAGCGGTCCGAGATACGCAGTATTTT. It codes for CASSPGLAVRDTQYF.

This clone has ten or more counts. V and J are TRBV19 and TRBJ1-4; tentative D call: TRBD1 (6 bases). Germline CDR1 and CDR2: LNHDA and SQIVND (reference sequence). There are 15 residues in the CDR3. V lost 3 bases to trimming and J lost 3 bases, with 11 bases between them. In nucleotides, the CDR3 is TGTGCCAGTAGTATCAGGACAGCGTCTAATGAAAAACTGTTTTTT. It is translated as CASSIRTASNEKLFF. Supplemented by reference TRBV19 and TRBJ1-4, the full variable domain reads DGGITQSPKYLFRKEGQNVTLSCEQNLNHDAMYWYRQDPGQGLRLIYYSQIVNDFQKGDIAEGYSVSREKKESFPLTVTSAQKNPTAFYLCASSIRTASNEKLFFGSGTQLSVL.

This clone was counted ten times or more. The rearrangement links TRBV27 to TRBJ2-4, with a tentative D call TRBD1 (5 bases). V was shortened by 3 bases and J by 4 bases, with 7 bases between the two germline ends. This CDR3 contains 13 residues. Germline values: CDR1 MNHEY, CDR2 SMNVEV (reference sequence). The CDR3 protein is CASSFDRKNIQYF. The CDR3, as DNA: TGTGCCAGCAGTTTTGACAGAAAAAACATTCAGTACTTC.

This clone was found many times. This chain joins TRBV29-1 and TRBJ2-7; D might be TRBD2 (5 bases). CDR1 is SQVTM and CDR2 is ANQGSEA in the germline V gene. This CDR3 is built from 11 residues. Between the trimmed V and J ends, which lost 3 bases and 2 bases, there was a span of 5 bases. CDR3 region: CSVERAYEQYF. The CDR3, as DNA: TGCAGCGTTGAGAGGGCCTACGAGCAGTACTTC.

This clone was counted at least ten times. V usage is TRBV5-1 and J usage is TRBJ1-1; possibly TRBD1 for D (6 bases). Germline V CDR1 and CDR2: SGHRS, YFSETQ. This CDR3 comprises 16 residues. Between the trimmed V and J ends, which lost 0 bases and 1 base, there was a span of 13 bases. Written as DNA, the CDR3 is TGCGCCAGCAGCTTGGTTGGGGGCGGGTGGAACACTGAAGCTTTCTTT. This translates into CASSLVGGGWNTEAFF.

There are many counts of this clone. The chain uses TRBV5-1 and TRBJ1-2; weak D call: TRBD1 (5 bases). Looked up from germline, CDR1 is SGHRS and CDR2 is YFSETQ. The V end was cut by 0 bases, the J end by 8 bases, with 14 bases between. The CDR3 has 14 residues. The CDR3 sequence is CASSLGRASDGYTF. The CDR3 DNA sequence: TGCGCCAGCAGCTTGGGCAGGGCGTCGGACGGCTACACCTTC.

This clone was detected many times. The J gene is TRBJ2-1, the V gene TRBV11-2; the match to TRBD2 covers 12 bases. The CDR3 consists of 16 residues. The trim removed 5 bases at V and 5 bases at J, leaving 7 bases unmatched. Per the germline V gene, CDR1 is SGHAT and CDR2 is FQNNGV. This chain's CDR3 is CASSPRTSGVHNEQFF. The CDR3 DNA sequence: TGTGCCAGCAGCCCGAGGACTAGCGGGGTACACAATGAGCAGTTCTTC.

This clone was picked up many times. The chain joins TRBV28 to TRBJ2-2; 8 bases align to TRBD2. With 4 bases clipped from V and 7 bases from J, the junction kept 11 bases outside the gene matches. CDR3 size: 16 residues. Germline V gene lookup returns CDR1 MDHEN and CDR2 SYDVKM. The CDR3 region is CASSSTVGLGFGELFF. The CDR3 DNA reads TGTGCCAGCAGTTCCACAGTGGGACTAGGGTTCGGGGAGCTGTTTTTT.

This clone was found many times. The rearrangement joins TRBV19 to TRBJ2-7; the D gene is possibly TRBD1 (5 bases). Germline loops: CDR1 LNHDA, CDR2 SQIVND (reference sequence). The CDR3 runs to 14 residues. The ends were cut back, 3 bases at V and 4 bases at J, with 13 bases in the middle. The CDR3 nucleotides are TGTGCCAGTAGTATTCGCCAGGGCATTTACGAGCAGTACTTC. Translation: CASSIRQGIYEQYF.

This clone has more than one count but fewer than ten. The chain is built from TRBV7-6 and TRBJ2-1; 7 positions agree with TRBD2. Germline CDR1 reads SGHVS; CDR2 reads FNYEAQ. The J segment lost 5 bases and the V segment lost 0 bases, leaving 1 base of the junction unmatched. The CDR3 runs to 14 residues. Here the CDR3 reads CASSLAGGDNEQFF. The CDR3 nucleotides read TGTGCCAGCAGCTTAGCGGGGGGGGACAATGAGCAGTTCTTC. The full variable domain, in which reference TRBV7-6 and TRBJ2-1 provide the parts outside the CDR3, is GAGVSQSPRYKVTKRGQDVALRCDPISGHVSLYWYRQALGQGPEFLTYFNYEAQQDKSGLPNDRFSAERPEGSISTLTIQRTEQRDSAMYRCASSLAGGDNEQFFGPGTRLTVL.

This clone was recorded many times. CDR3 sequence: CASSLGGRGLETQYF. CDR3 nucleotides: TGTGCCAGCAGCTTAGGTGGCAGGGGGCTGGAGACCCAGTACTTC. The chain uses TRBV11-1 and TRBJ2-5, with 8 positions matching TRBD1. Germline V CDR1 and CDR2: SGHAT, FQDESV (reference sequence). V trimming: 1 base; J trimming: 5 bases; junction bases outside the gene matches: 6. The CDR3 totals 15 residues.

This clone was seen at least ten times. In the same sample, other DNA sequences code for this CDR3. This chain connects TRBV11-1 to TRBJ2-5; weak D call: TRBD1 (5 bases). Trimming left V 1 base short and J 1 base short, with 16 bases between. The CDR3 sequence is 17 residues long. Germline loops: CDR1 SGHAT, CDR2 FQDESV (reference sequence). For the CDR3, the DNA is TGTGCCAGCAGCTTAGAACTGCCAGGGCCGATCCAAGAGACCCAGTACTTC. It encodes CASSLELPGPIQETQYF. The complete variable domain, with remaining parts taken from reference TRBV11-1 and TRBJ2-5, reads EAEVAQSPRYKITEKSQAVAFWCDPISGHATLYWYRQILGQGPELLVQFQDESVVDDSQLPKDRFSAERLKGVDSTLKIQPAELGDSAMYLCASSLELPGPIQETQYFGPGTRLLVL.

This clone has ten or more counts. The gene calls are TRBV19 and TRBJ2-7; 10 nucleotides line up with TRBD2. Trimming took 10 bases from V and 0 from J; bases not matched to a gene: 9. CDR3 length equals 15 residues. Germline loops: CDR1 LNHDA, CDR2 SQIVND (reference sequence). The CDR3 is CATKRTSGLSYEQYF. In DNA form, the CDR3 reads TGTGCCACCAAGAGGACTAGCGGACTCTCCTACGAGCAGTACTTC.

This clone has ten or more counts. V is TRBV28 and J is TRBJ2-2, with a possible D match to TRBD1 (5 bases). V shed 2 bases and J shed 7 bases, with 17 bases lying between them. This CDR3 is built from 16 residues. The germline gives CDR1 MDHEN, CDR2 SYDVKM. CDR3 sequence reads: CASSLRSRQGNGELFF. The CDR3 nucleotides are TGTGCCAGCAGTTTAAGAAGTCGGCAGGGAAACGGGGAGCTGTTTTTT.

This clone was recorded many times. V gene TRBV28 combines with J gene TRBJ2-1; 8 nucleotides line up with TRBD2. The CDR3 contains 15 residues. Germline V gene sequence: CDR1 MDHEN, CDR2 SYDVKM. Losses at the gene ends were 5 bases for V and 9 bases for J; bases not matched to a gene: 12. For the CDR3, the DNA is TGTGCCAGCAGTCCACCAGCGGGGGCACGGGGTGAGCAGTTCTTC. Residues: CASSPPAGARGEQFF.

This clone has a count of ten or more. The genes are TRBV5-1 and TRBJ1-2, with D possibly matching TRBD1 (6 bases). This CDR3 has 13 residues. Germline V gene lookup returns CDR1 SGHRS and CDR2 YFSETQ. Trimming took 2 bases from V and 6 from J, leaving 11 bases between them. The CDR3 sequence: CASSFVGGHGYTF. In DNA form, the CDR3 reads TGCGCCAGCAGCTTTGTAGGGGGACATGGCTACACCTTC.

This clone was recorded many times. This chain uses TRBV16 with TRBJ2-7, with TRBD1 matching over 7 bases. The CDR3 sequence is 15 residues long. Germline loops: CDR1 KGHSY, CDR2 FQNENV. The J segment lost 2 bases and the V segment lost 3 bases, leaving 7 bases of the junction unmatched. The CDR3 coding sequence is TGTGCCAGCAGCCAGGGGACAGACGATGCCTACGAGCAGTACTTC. Protein: CASSQGTDDAYEQYF.

This clone was found many times. The gene calls are TRBV9 and TRBJ1-6; possible D gene TRBD1, 6 bases. The length of the CDR3 is 14 residues. V lost 3 bases to trimming and J lost 9 bases, with 13 bases between them. Germline V gene data show CDR1 as SGDLS and CDR2 as YYNGEE. The CDR3 reads CASSAHREISPLHF. As DNA, the CDR3 is TGTGCCAGCAGCGCACACAGGGAAATTTCACCCCTCCACTTT.

This clone has a count of ten or more. The chain couples TRBV28 to TRBJ1-2; no clear D. Germline V gene data show CDR1 as MDHEN and CDR2 as SYDVKM. This CDR3 comprises 14 residues. The V gene lost 5 bases and the J gene lost 6 bases, with 16 bases spanning the gap. The DNA for the CDR3 is TGTGCCAGCAGTCCTCCTACTAGGGTCGATGGCTACACCTTC. This gives the protein CASSPPTRVDGYTF.

This clone has ten or more counts. The gene calls are TRBV9 and TRBJ1-5; 10 nucleotides agree with TRBD1. Germline trimming cut 4 bases from V and 5 bases from J; bases unmatched to any gene: 6. CDR1 is SGDLS and CDR2 is YYNGEE in the germline V gene. This CDR3 comprises 15 residues. The CDR3 spells CASSSGTGDDQPQHF. For the CDR3, the DNA is TGTGCCAGCAGCTCGGGGACAGGGGATGATCAGCCCCAGCATTTT.

In its sample, this clone was seen many times. This chain uses TRBV5-4 with TRBJ2-7; D is perhaps TRBD2 (7 bases). The CDR3 runs 14 residues. Germline V gene data show CDR1 as SGHNT and CDR2 as YYREEE (reference sequence). V was clipped by 3 bases and J by 5 bases, with 15 bases between them. The CDR3 protein is CASSYDTGGHEQYF. The CDR3 DNA follows: TGTGCCAGCAGCTATGACACGGGGGGCCACGAGCAGTACTTC.